Listed below are T cell receptor beta chains from one sample, sequenced in a study of OX40 agonist ivuxolimab in advanced cancers. Here immunoSEQ multiplex PCR was the method, and the copy in TCRdb shows in-frame clones only, minus some. The table records some 25,000 clones, about 76% of them present only once. The sequences come from CD4+ or CD8+ T cells sorted from blood, collected in a trial of the OX40 agonist ivuxolimab. Source of these receptors: an adult with an advanced solid tumor such as melanoma, head and neck, liver or kidney cancer. The CDR3 runs from the conserved cysteine through the conserved F or W. The order of the fields is D gene, J gene, clone size, V gene, CDR3 protein, CDR3 DNA. The D gene is left open where the match is weak. Clone sizes are given selectively: once, few, many, or a class where the clone is expanded.

>NA|TRBJ1-1|NA|TRBV19
CASSEYRVNTEAFF
TGTGCCAGTAGTGAGTACAGGGTAAACACTGAAGCTTTCTTT
>NA|TRBJ1-4|NA|TRBV25-1
CASSEFLTGTDEKLFF
TGTGCCAGCAGTGAATTCTTGACGGGTACGGATGAAAAACTGTTTTTT
>NA|TRBJ2-3|NA|TRBV6-6
CASSYSRRNTDTQYF
TGTGCCAGCAGTTACTCGAGGAGAAACACAGATACGCAGTATTTT
>NA|TRBJ2-3|NA|TRBV9
CASSVEWALTDTQYF
TGTGCCAGCAGCGTAGAATGGGCCCTCACAGATACGCAGTATTTT
>NA|TRBJ1-4|NA|TRBV27
CASSSEGGEKLFF
TGTGCCAGCAGCTCAGAGGGCGGTGAAAAACTGTTTTTT
>NA|TRBJ1-4|once|TRBV15
CATSEFRNEKLFF
TGTGCCACCAGCGAGTTCAGGAATGAAAAACTGTTTTTT
>NA|TRBJ2-5|few|TRBV5-8
CASSQVAIFIEETQYF
TGTGCCAGCTCCCAGGTGGCAATTTTTATCGAAGAGACCCAGTACTTC
>NA|TRBJ2-1|once|TRBV19
CASSIGAYNEQFF
TGTGCCAGTAGTATCGGGGCCTACAATGAGCAGTTCTTC
>NA|TRBJ1-6|NA|TRBV25-1
CASSERKDDLGAPLHF
TGTGCCAGCAGTGAGCGGAAAGATGACTTAGGTGCGCCCCTCCACTTT
>TRBD2|TRBJ2-4|medium-sized|TRBV7-9
CASSQGLDLLAKNIQYF
TGTGCCAGCAGCCAGGGACTAGACCTTCTAGCCAAAAACATTCAGTACTTC
>NA|TRBJ1-1|NA|TRBV11-2
CASSLAKLGDTEAFF
TGTGCCAGCAGCTTAGCAAAGTTGGGAGACACTGAAGCTTTCTTT
>NA|TRBJ2-3|NA|TRBV19
CASSTLMWGPSTDTQYF
TGTGCCAGTAGTACCCTAATGTGGGGGCCTAGCACAGATACGCAGTATTTT
>TRBD1|TRBJ2-3|once|TRBV6-4
CASSPGQGQGDTQYF
TGTGCCAGCAGTCCGGGACAGGGGCAGGGGGATACGCAGTATTTT
>TRBD1|TRBJ1-2|NA|TRBV4-1
CASSEDRGYDGYTF
TGCGCCAGCAGCGAGGACAGGGGATATGATGGCTACACCTTC
>NA|TRBJ2-5|NA|TRBV12-5
CASGSTRDKHQETQYF
TGTGCTAGTGGTTCGACTCGAGACAAACACCAAGAGACCCAGTACTTC
>TRBD1|TRBJ2-5|NA|TRBV5-6
CASSLPGGRETQYF
TGTGCCAGCAGCTTACCAGGGGGCCGGGAGACCCAGTACTTC
>NA|TRBJ1-1|NA|TRBV5-4
CASSLEDRLNTEAFF
TGTGCCAGCAGCTTGGAGGACAGATTGAACACTGAAGCTTTCTTT
>NA|TRBJ1-4|NA|TRBV6-1
CASSEEREKLFF
TGTGCCAGCAGTGAAGAGCGGGAAAAACTGTTTTTT
>NA|TRBJ2-7|NA|TRBV6-5
CASSWGYEQYF
TGTGCCAGCAGTTGGGGCTACGAGCAGTACTTC
>TRBD1|TRBJ1-2|NA|TRBV9
CASSVGGDGAGGTPWGYTF
TGTGCCAGCAGCGTAGGAGGCGACGGGGCAGGGGGCACTCCCTGGGGCTACACCTTC
>NA|TRBJ2-7|NA|TRBV6-5
CASSYSPGTYEQYF
TGTGCCAGCAGTTACTCCCCGGGTACCTACGAGCAGTACTTC
>NA|TRBJ2-7|NA|TRBV6-6
CASSYIGSSYEQYF
TGTGCCAGCAGTTACATTGGGAGCTCCTACGAGCAGTACTTC
>TRBD2|TRBJ2-5|NA|TRBV6-1
CASRALAGSQETQYF
TGTGCCAGCAGGGCTCTAGCGGGGTCCCAAGAGACCCAGTACTTC
>NA|TRBJ2-7|NA|TRBV2
CASSGGRSYEQYF
TGTGCCAGCAGCGGTGGGAGATCCTACGAGCAGTACTTC
>TRBD2|TRBJ2-3|NA|TRBV11-2
CASRSRGFSTDTQYF
TGTGCCAGCAGATCGCGGGGGTTTAGCACAGATACGCAGTATTTT
>NA|TRBJ1-2|NA|TRBV18
CASSDGQTVYGYTF
TGTGCCAGCTCAGACGGACAGACAGTTTATGGCTACACCTTC
>NA|TRBJ1-2|NA|TRBV19
CASTEFRATSRGYTF
TGTGCCAGTACCGAATTTCGGGCCACTTCCCGTGGCTACACCTTC
>NA|TRBJ2-7|NA|TRBV4-1
CASSQELYTLTYEQYF
TGCGCCAGCAGCCAAGAATTGTACACCTTAACCTACGAGCAGTACTTC
>TRBD1|TRBJ2-7|NA|TRBV4-1
CASSLPGQGDEQYF
TGCGCCAGCAGCCTACCGGGACAGGGGGACGAGCAGTACTTC
>TRBD2|TRBJ2-7|NA|TRBV9
CASSEAGDHEQYF
TGTGCCAGCAGCGAGGCGGGGGACCACGAGCAGTACTTC
>NA|TRBJ1-5|NA|TRBV9
CASSAEGVLGQPQHF
TGTGCCAGCAGCGCCGAAGGGGTTTTGGGTCAGCCCCAGCATTTT
>NA|TRBJ2-1|NA|TRBV5-6
CASSCNEQFF
TGTGCCAGCAGCTGCAATGAGCAGTTCTTC